This paragraph covers one TCR beta chain sequence. The sample originates from a study of CDR3 diversity in severe acne. The germline V gene encodes CDR1 SEHNR and CDR2 FQNEAQ (reference sequence). V gave up 4 bases and J gave up 0 bases, with 13 bases separating them. This CDR3 is built from 17 residues. In TCRdb, the PCR reads were re-called with MiXCR into one record per CDR3 protein. The sample shows approximately 90,000 distinct CDR3 sequences, under 55% of them seen only once. Sequenced input: blood. The clonotype was recovered from a male donor with severe acne vulgaris. This chain links TRBV7-9 with TRBJ2-6; D might be TRBD2 (5 bases). The CDR3 DNA sequence: TGTGCCAGCAGCTCAGACCTTGGACTCTCTGGGGCCAACGTCCTGACTTTC. It encodes CASSSDLGLSGANVLTF.